These T cell receptor beta chains were read from a single sample in a study of early T cells in non-severe SARS-CoV-2 infection. TCRdb fed the 5' RACE reads into MiXCR, producing one record per CDR3 protein. The profile shows around 99,000 distinct CDR3 sequences, roughly 17% of them singletons. The specimen was whole blood, collected at baseline. These receptors all stem from an adult who was a healthcare worker with PCR-confirmed SARS-CoV-2 infection or an uninfected control (not recorded which). Both conserved end residues are part of each CDR3. D genes are given only for firm matches. Size is stated for part of the rows, as once, few or many counts, or as a class when the clone is expanded.

V: TRBV6-5
D: TRBD1
J: TRBJ2-3
size: NA
DNA: TGTGCCAGCAGTACGGACAGGGCCGATACGCAGTATTTT
CDR3: CASSTDRADTQYF

V: TRBV6-4
D: NA
J: TRBJ2-1
size: NA
DNA: TGTGCCAGCAGTAGTACAGGGATGAGGGAGCAGTTCTTC
CDR3: CASSSTGMREQFF

V: TRBV28
D: NA
J: TRBJ2-7
size: NA
DNA: TGTGCCAGCAGCCCGGCGTCGGGATCCTCCTACGAGCAGTACTTC
CDR3: CASSPASGSSYEQYF

V: TRBV20-1
D: NA
J: TRBJ1-2
size: NA
DNA: TGCAGTGCTCTGGAGACTTATGGCTACACCTTC
CDR3: CSALETYGYTF

V: TRBV4-1
D: NA
J: TRBJ2-7
size: NA
DNA: TGCGCCAGCAGCCTTTTTGGAGGCCCCTACGAGCAGTACTTC
CDR3: CASSLFGGPYEQYF

V: TRBV4-1
D: TRBD2
J: TRBJ2-3
size: few
DNA: TGCGCCAGCAGCCAAGATGATTGCAGGACTAGCGGCACAGATACGCAGTATTTT
CDR3: CASSQDDCRTSGTDTQYF

V: TRBV4-3
D: NA
J: TRBJ2-2
size: NA
DNA: TGCGCCAGCAGCCAAGATGGTCAGGCCGCCGGGGAGATGTTTTTT
CDR3: CASSQDGQAAGEMFF

V: TRBV12-3/TRBV12-4
D: NA
J: TRBJ1-2
size: few
DNA: TGTGCCAGCAGTCCACAACAGGGTTATGGCTACACCTTC
CDR3: CASSPQQGYGYTF

V: TRBV5-1
D: NA
J: TRBJ1-2
size: many
DNA: TGCGCCAGCAGCCCCCCGGACAGTGGCCCGAACTATGGCTACACCTTC
CDR3: CASSPPDSGPNYGYTF

V: TRBV20-1
D: NA
J: TRBJ2-1
size: many
DNA: TGCAGTGCTGGGTCCATATCCCATGAGCAGTTCTTC
CDR3: CSAGSISHEQFF

V: TRBV5-1
D: NA
J: TRBJ2-7
size: NA
DNA: TGCGCCAGCGGTGAGGGGCTAGCGCCCTCCTACGAGCAGTACTTC
CDR3: CASGEGLAPSYEQYF

V: TRBV5-1
D: NA
J: TRBJ1-2
size: many
DNA: TGCGCCACCTCGTTCGGCGCCAACTATGGCTACACCTTC
CDR3: CATSFGANYGYTF

V: TRBV4-2
D: TRBD2
J: TRBJ2-7
size: NA
DNA: TGTGCCAGCAGCCAAGATGTTGCGCGGGAGGGGGGTCCGCAGTACTTC
CDR3: CASSQDVAREGGPQYF

V: TRBV7-3
D: TRBD2
J: TRBJ2-7
size: many
DNA: TGTGCCAGCAGCTTAGGACTAGCGGGAACCTACGAGCAGTACTTC
CDR3: CASSLGLAGTYEQYF

V: TRBV7-9
D: NA
J: TRBJ1-4
size: NA
DNA: TGTGCCAGCAGCTTAGTCGCGGCAGCCCGGTGGGAAAAACTGTTTTTT
CDR3: CASSLVAAARWEKLFF

V: TRBV27
D: TRBD1
J: TRBJ1-2
size: many
DNA: TGTGCCAGCAGTCCACGACAGGGAGGAAGCTATGGCTACACCTTC
CDR3: CASSPRQGGSYGYTF

V: TRBV4-1
D: NA
J: TRBJ1-5
size: NA
DNA: TGCGCCAGCAGCCAAGAGGGGGGTCAGCCCCAGCATTTT
CDR3: CASSQEGGQPQHF

V: TRBV29-1
D: NA
J: TRBJ1-2
size: NA
DNA: TGCAGCGTTGACAAAGCAATAGGAGGCTACACCTTC
CDR3: CSVDKAIGGYTF

V: TRBV20-1
D: TRBD2
J: TRBJ2-1
size: NA
DNA: TGCAGTGCTGAAACTAGCGGGAGGGCCACTGACTTCTGGCAGTTCTTC
CDR3: CSAETSGRATDFWQFF

V: TRBV28
D: NA
J: TRBJ1-2
size: few
DNA: TGTGCCAGCAGCACTACGGGGGGCTCCTTTGAAGGCTACACCTTC
CDR3: CASSTTGGSFEGYTF

V: TRBV6-2/TRBV6-3
D: NA
J: TRBJ2-7
size: few
DNA: TGTGCCAGCAGTAGGGATCAGGGGCCCTACGAGCAGTACTTC
CDR3: CASSRDQGPYEQYF

V: TRBV4-3
D: TRBD2
J: TRBJ2-7
size: few
DNA: TGCGCCAGCAGCGCCGGGGGGAATCTTTACGAGCAGTACTTC
CDR3: CASSAGGNLYEQYF

V: TRBV12-3/TRBV12-4
D: TRBD2
J: TRBJ2-7
size: NA
DNA: TGTGCCAGCAGTCCGGTGACTAGCGGCGAGCAGTACTTC
CDR3: CASSPVTSGEQYF

V: TRBV18
D: NA
J: TRBJ2-3
size: NA
DNA: TGTGCCAGCTCACAATACCGCAGGGCAGATACGCAGTATTTT
CDR3: CASSQYRRADTQYF

V: TRBV5-6
D: NA
J: TRBJ1-1
size: NA
DNA: TGTGCCAGCAGCTTGGCCGGGACCACGATGGACACTGAAGCTTTCTTT
CDR3: CASSLAGTTMDTEAFF

V: TRBV9
D: TRBD1
J: TRBJ2-1
size: NA
DNA: TGTGCCAGCAGCGGCAGACAGGGGAGCAATGAGCAGTTCTTC
CDR3: CASSGRQGSNEQFF

V: TRBV20-1
D: TRBD1
J: TRBJ1-2
size: NA
DNA: TGCAGTTCATTCTTCGCCGGGACAGGCGGGTACTACACCTTC
CDR3: CSSFFAGTGGYYTF

V: TRBV2
D: NA
J: TRBJ2-3
size: many
DNA: TGTGCCAGCAAGGCTCAACCGTTACAGAATACGCAGTATTTT
CDR3: CASKAQPLQNTQYF

V: TRBV4-1
D: TRBD1
J: TRBJ2-5
size: few
DNA: TGCGCCAGCAGCCGAATGACAGGGTCTCCGCAAGAGACCCAGTACTTC
CDR3: CASSRMTGSPQETQYF

V: TRBV7-9
D: NA
J: TRBJ2-7
size: NA
DNA: TGTGCCAGCAGCTTAGGAGGGGGTCTCCTCGGCTACGAGCAGTACTTC
CDR3: CASSLGGGLLGYEQYF

V: TRBV7-9
D: NA
J: TRBJ2-3
size: few
DNA: TGTGCCAGCAGCTTCGGGAGCACAGATACGCAGTATTTT
CDR3: CASSFGSTDTQYF

V: TRBV28
D: TRBD2
J: TRBJ2-3
size: NA
DNA: TGTGCCGCCCGACTAGCGGGAGAGGCAGATACGCAGTATTTT
CDR3: CAARLAGEADTQYF

V: TRBV25-1
D: NA
J: TRBJ2-7
size: NA
DNA: TGTGCCAGCAGTGATGTACGGGCTCCCTCCTACGAGCAGTACTTC
CDR3: CASSDVRAPSYEQYF

V: TRBV28
D: NA
J: TRBJ2-6
size: NA
DNA: TGTGCCAGCAGTTACTCTTCGCCTGGGGCCAACGTCCTGACTTTC
CDR3: CASSYSSPGANVLTF

V: TRBV6-6
D: NA
J: TRBJ2-7
size: few
DNA: TGTGCCAGCAGTTACTCGAGTATAACTATACACTCCTACGAGCAGTACTTC
CDR3: CASSYSSITIHSYEQYF

V: TRBV2
D: NA
J: TRBJ2-1
size: NA
DNA: TGTGCCAGCAAAGTCCGGGACAAGACCTACAATGAGCAGTTCTTC
CDR3: CASKVRDKTYNEQFF

V: TRBV11-2
D: TRBD2
J: TRBJ2-7
size: NA
DNA: TGTGCCAGCAGCCGGCAATCCGGGACTAGCCGCGAGCAGTACTTC
CDR3: CASSRQSGTSREQYF

V: TRBV6-1
D: TRBD2
J: TRBJ2-1
size: NA
DNA: TGTGCCAGCACGACTAGCGGGACCTACAATGAGCAGTTCTTC
CDR3: CASTTSGTYNEQFF

V: TRBV2
D: NA
J: TRBJ2-3
size: NA
DNA: TGTGCCAGCAGTGGAGATACGCAGTATTTT
CDR3: CASSGDTQYF

V: TRBV7-6
D: NA
J: TRBJ2-7
size: NA
DNA: TGTGCCAGCAGCTTAGCAGCGACGGGACTCTACGAGCAGTACTTC
CDR3: CASSLAATGLYEQYF

V: TRBV20-1
D: TRBD1
J: TRBJ1-3
size: NA
DNA: TGCAGTGTGACAGGGGCCTCTGAAAACACCATATATTTT
CDR3: CSVTGASENTIYF

V: TRBV13
D: TRBD2
J: TRBJ2-7
size: many
DNA: TGTGCCAGCAGCTTAGCGGGAGGTAACTCCTACGAGCAGTACTTC
CDR3: CASSLAGGNSYEQYF

V: TRBV27
D: TRBD1
J: TRBJ1-2
size: many
DNA: TGTGCCAGCAGTTTATCCCCCCGACAGGGGGGCTATGGCTACACCTTC
CDR3: CASSLSPRQGGYGYTF

V: TRBV20-1
D: NA
J: TRBJ2-6
size: NA
DNA: TGCAGTGCTAGTCGGCTATCTGGGGCCAACGTCCTGACTTTC
CDR3: CSASRLSGANVLTF

V: TRBV5-8
D: TRBD2
J: TRBJ2-7
size: many
DNA: TGTGCCAGCAGCTTGGATGGGGGGGGCTACGAGCAGTACTTC
CDR3: CASSLDGGGYEQYF

V: TRBV5-1
D: TRBD1
J: TRBJ1-1
size: NA
DNA: TGCGCCAGCAGCTTGGGGACAGGCGACGGAGCTTTCTTT
CDR3: CASSLGTGDGAFF

V: TRBV7-2
D: TRBD2
J: TRBJ2-1
size: few
DNA: TGTGCCAGCAGCTTAGTGGCAGGGACTAGCGGTAATGAGCAGTTCTTC
CDR3: CASSLVAGTSGNEQFF

V: TRBV21-1
D: NA
J: TRBJ2-3
size: NA
DNA: TGTGCCAGCAGCAAAGTGGCGAGGACCCGCAAGGTGGGAGATACGCAGTATTTT
CDR3: CASSKVARTRKVGDTQYF

V: TRBV5-8
D: NA
J: TRBJ1-6
size: NA
DNA: TGTGCCAGCAGCGTTGGGAAATCGTCACCCCTCCACTTT
CDR3: CASSVGKSSPLHF

V: TRBV12-5
D: TRBD1
J: TRBJ2-2
size: few
DNA: TGTGCTAGTGCCTCGACAGGGTACACCGGGGAGCTGTTTTTT
CDR3: CASASTGYTGELFF

V: TRBV6-2/TRBV6-3
D: TRBD2
J: TRBJ2-7
size: NA
DNA: TGTGCCAGCAGTTCGGGGACTAGCCCGGTCTACGAGCAGTACTTC
CDR3: CASSSGTSPVYEQYF

V: TRBV28
D: TRBD2
J: TRBJ2-5
size: few
DNA: TGTGCCAGCAGTCCCCGGGGAGGGAAGTACCAAGAGACCCAGTACTTC
CDR3: CASSPRGGKYQETQYF

V: TRBV5-1
D: TRBD1
J: TRBJ1-1
size: NA
DNA: TGCGCCAGCAGCTTAGGGGGCACTACTGAAGCTTTCTTT
CDR3: CASSLGGTTEAFF

V: TRBV28
D: NA
J: TRBJ2-7
size: NA
DNA: TGTGCCAGCAGTTTAAGAGCTAGGGGTCTTTACCCCTACGAGCAGTACTTC
CDR3: CASSLRARGLYPYEQYF

V: TRBV20-1
D: NA
J: TRBJ2-3
size: NA
DNA: TGCAGTGCTAGAGATCCTTCCGGGAGTCTTAATACGCAGTATTTT
CDR3: CSARDPSGSLNTQYF